This entry features one T cell receptor beta chain sequence. Its matching antigen is unknown. The data originate from a study of T-cell memory formation after mild COVID-19. Study conclusions and caveats: Contracting clones localized mainly to CM and EM when CD4+ and mainly to EMRA when CD8+. Nothing confirmed that second-wave clones peaking on day 37 were specific for SARS-CoV-2.

TCRdb passed the 5' RACE reads through MiXCR, listing each CDR3 protein once. Here the sample spans under 550,000 distinct CDR3 sequences, around a sixth being singletons. The V gene lost 7 bases and the J gene lost 8 bases, with 15 bases spanning the gap. The CDR3 has 13 amino acids. Germline-derived CDR1 and CDR2 are MGHDK and SYGVNS. The receptor's source is an adult woman who had mild COVID-19 (a few samples of this study predate the infection). Cell type and time point are not known. The sample consisted of PBMCs or a T cell subset sorted from them (not recorded which). This chain uses TRBV25-1 with TRBJ2-1; D unresolved. In DNA, the CDR3 is TGTGCCAGCACTCCTCCGGCAGGCTATGAGCAGTTCTTC. Protein sequence: CASTPPAGYEQFF.